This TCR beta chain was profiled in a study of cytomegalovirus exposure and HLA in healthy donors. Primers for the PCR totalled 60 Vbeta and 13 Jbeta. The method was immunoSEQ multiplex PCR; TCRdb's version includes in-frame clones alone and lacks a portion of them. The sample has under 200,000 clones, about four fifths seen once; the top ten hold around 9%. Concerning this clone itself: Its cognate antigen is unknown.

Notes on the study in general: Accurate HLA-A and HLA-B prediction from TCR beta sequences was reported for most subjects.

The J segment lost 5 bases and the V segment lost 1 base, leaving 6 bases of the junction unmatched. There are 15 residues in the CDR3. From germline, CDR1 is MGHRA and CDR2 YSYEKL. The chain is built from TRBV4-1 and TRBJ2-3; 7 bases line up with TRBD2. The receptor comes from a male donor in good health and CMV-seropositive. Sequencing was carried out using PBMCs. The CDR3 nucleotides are TGCGCCAGCAGCCAAGGCCTCCTAGCGGAAGATACGCAGTATTTT. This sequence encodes CASSQGLLAEDTQYF.